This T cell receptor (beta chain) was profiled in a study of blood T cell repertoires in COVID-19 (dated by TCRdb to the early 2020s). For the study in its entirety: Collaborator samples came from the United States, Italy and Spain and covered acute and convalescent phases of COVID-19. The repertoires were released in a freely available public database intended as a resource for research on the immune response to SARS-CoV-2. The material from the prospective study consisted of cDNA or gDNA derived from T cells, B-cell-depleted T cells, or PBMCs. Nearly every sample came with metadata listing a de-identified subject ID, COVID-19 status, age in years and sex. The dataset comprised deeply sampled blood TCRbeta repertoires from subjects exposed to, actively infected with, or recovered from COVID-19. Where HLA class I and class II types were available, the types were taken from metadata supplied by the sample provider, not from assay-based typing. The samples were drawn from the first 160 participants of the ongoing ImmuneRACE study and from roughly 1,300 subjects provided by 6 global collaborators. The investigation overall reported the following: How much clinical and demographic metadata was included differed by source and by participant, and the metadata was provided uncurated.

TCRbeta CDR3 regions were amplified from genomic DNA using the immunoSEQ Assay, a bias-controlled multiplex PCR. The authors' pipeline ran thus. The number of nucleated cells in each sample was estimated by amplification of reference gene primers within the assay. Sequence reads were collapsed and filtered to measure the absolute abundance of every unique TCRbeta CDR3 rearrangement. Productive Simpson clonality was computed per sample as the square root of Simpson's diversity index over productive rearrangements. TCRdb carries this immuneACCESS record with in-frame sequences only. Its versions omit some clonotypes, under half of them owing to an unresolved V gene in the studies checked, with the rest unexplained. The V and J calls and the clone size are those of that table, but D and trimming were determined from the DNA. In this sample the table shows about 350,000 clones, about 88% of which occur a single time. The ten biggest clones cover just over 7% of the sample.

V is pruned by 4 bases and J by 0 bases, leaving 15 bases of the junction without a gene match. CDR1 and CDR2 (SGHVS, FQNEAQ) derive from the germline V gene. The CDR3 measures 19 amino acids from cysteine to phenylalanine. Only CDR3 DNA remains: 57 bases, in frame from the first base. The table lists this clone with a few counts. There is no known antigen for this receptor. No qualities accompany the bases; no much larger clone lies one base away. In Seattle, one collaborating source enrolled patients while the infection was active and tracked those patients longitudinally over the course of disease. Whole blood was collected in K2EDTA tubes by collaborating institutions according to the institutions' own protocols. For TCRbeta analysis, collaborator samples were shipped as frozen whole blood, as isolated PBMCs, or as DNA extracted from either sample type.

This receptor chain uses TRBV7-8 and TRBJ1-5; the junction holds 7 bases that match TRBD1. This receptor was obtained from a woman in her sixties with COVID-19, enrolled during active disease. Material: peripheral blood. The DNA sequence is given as TGTGCCAGCAGCTCAGGGGGGTTCCCCCAGTTTACTAGCAATCAGCCCCAGCATTTT. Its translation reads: CASSSGGFPQFTSNQPQHF.